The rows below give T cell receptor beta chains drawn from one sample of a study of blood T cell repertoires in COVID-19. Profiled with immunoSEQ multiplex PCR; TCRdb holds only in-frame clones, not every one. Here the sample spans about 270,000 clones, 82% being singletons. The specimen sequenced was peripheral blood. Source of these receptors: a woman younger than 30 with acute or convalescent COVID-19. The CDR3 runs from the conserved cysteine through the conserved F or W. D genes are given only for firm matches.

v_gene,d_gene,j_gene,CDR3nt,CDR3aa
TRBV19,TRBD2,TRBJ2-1,TGTGCCAGTAGTATAGGGGGGACTAGCGGGAGCTATGAGCAGTTCTTC,CASSIGGTSGSYEQFF
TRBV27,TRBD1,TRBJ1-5,TGTGCCAGCAGTTCAGTCTGGGACAGGGGGAATCAGCCCCAGCATTTT,CASSSVWDRGNQPQHF
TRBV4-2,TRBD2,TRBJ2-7,TGTGCCAGCAGCCAAGATGGACTAGCGGGAGCTCCAACCTACGAGCAGTACTTC,CASSQDGLAGAPTYEQYF
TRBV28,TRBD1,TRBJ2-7,TGTGCCAGCAGCCGGGGCGGGACAGGGGCGTACGAGCAGTACTTC,CASSRGGTGAYEQYF
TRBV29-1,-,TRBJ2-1,TGCAGCGTGGGCCCGGGACACTACAATGAGCAGTTCTTC,CSVGPGHYNEQFF
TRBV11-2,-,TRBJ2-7,TGTGCCAGCAGCTTAGACTGGGCAGGGGCCTACGAGCAGTACTTC,CASSLDWAGAYEQYF
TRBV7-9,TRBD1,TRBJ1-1,TGTGCCAGCAGCACGGACAGGGGTCCGGGGGCTTTCTTT,CASSTDRGPGAFF
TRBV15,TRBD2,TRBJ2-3,TGTGCCACCAGCAGAACCCTAGCGGGAGGTGGGAATACGCAGTATTTT,CATSRTLAGGGNTQYF
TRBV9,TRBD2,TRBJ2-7,TGTGCCAGCAGCGCCGGGACTAGCGGGATCCCCTACGAGCAGTACTTC,CASSAGTSGIPYEQYF
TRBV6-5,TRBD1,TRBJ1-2,TGTGCCAGCACCGCCGGGACAGGGTCTCGCTATGGCTACACCTTC,CASTAGTGSRYGYTF
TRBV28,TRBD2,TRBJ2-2,TGTGCCAGCAGTTCCTCTAGCGGAGGTAACACCGGGGAGCTGTTTTTT,CASSSSSGGNTGELFF
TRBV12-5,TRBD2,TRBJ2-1,TGTGCTAGTGGCCGATTACTAGCGACAATGGACCATGAGCAGTTCTTC,CASGRLLATMDHEQFF